Listed below are T cell receptor beta chains from one sample, sequenced in a study of blood T cell repertoires in COVID-19. This table comes from immunoSEQ multiplex PCR, and its TCRdb copy is limited to in-frame clones, with some not included. The sample consists of some 250,000 clones, 89% of them appearing once. Sample: PBMCs or T cells enriched from blood (not recorded which). Receptor source: a woman aged 30 to 39 with acute COVID-19. The conserved cysteine and the conserved F or W are not part of the CDR3 here.

V,CDR3
TRBV3-1/TRBV3-2,ASSQITTGRWQETQY
TRBV11-2,ASSQGGQGYEQY
TRBV3-1/TRBV3-2,ASSGTGRSPLH
TRBV10-2,ASSQTNGGTEAF
TRBV5-6,ASSRKLTGYEQY
TRBV9,ASSTDMSGYT
TRBV19,ASRTGRGVDEKLF
TRBV18,ASSPHPGSGQPQH
TRBV3-1/TRBV3-2,ASSQEGGQETQY
TRBV4-3,ASSQDGAAGGTDTQY
TRBV12-5,ASGYTLVDTGNTIY
TRBV29-1,SGSGPQETQY
TRBV6-5,ASSPWTGNNEQY
TRBV7-2,ASSLLARVAGGYT
TRBV24-1,ATSDRQGRSSYEQY
TRBV3-1/TRBV3-2,ASSQAGDLSYEQY
TRBV19,ASSIERGRNEKLF